Each of the 18 T cell receptor beta chains below was sequenced from the same sample in a study of OX40 agonist ivuxolimab in advanced cancers. Preparation of the library involved the immunoSEQ multiplex PCR assay. What TCRdb holds here is the immuneACCESS table cut down to in-frame rearrangements. Part of the clones is not present; checked against another copy, under half of the missing clones reflect an unresolved V gene, and the others are unexplained. For this sample the table gives 12,000 or so clones, of which around 86% were detected only once. The biggest ten clones account for roughly 19% of the sample. Specimen: CD4+ or CD8+ T cells sorted from blood, collected in a trial of the OX40 agonist ivuxolimab. These receptors were obtained from an adult with an advanced solid tumor such as melanoma, head and neck, liver or kidney cancer.

This clone is judged medium-sized. The rearrangement joins TRBV4-3 to TRBJ2-7; no firm D call. The V gene's germline CDR1 is LGHNA and CDR2 YSLEER. V gave up 0 bases and J gave up 6 bases, with 6 bases separating them. The CDR3 runs 12 residues. The DNA of the CDR3 is TGCGCCAGCAGCCAAGATTTGGGCGAGCAGTACTTC. Translating gives CASSQDLGEQYF.

The gene calls are TRBV7-3 and TRBJ2-3; unclear D gene. CDR1 and CDR2 from the germline V gene are SGHTA and FQGTGA. Trimming shortened V by 6 bases and J by 2 bases, and 6 bases separated the two germline ends. The CDR3 consists of 12 residues. For the CDR3, the DNA is TGTGCCAGCAGTTTTGACACAGATACGCAGTATTTT. Residues: CASSFDTDTQYF.

This chain connects TRBV2 to TRBJ1-6; 7 bases are shared with TRBD1. The CDR3 spans 17 residues. From germline, CDR1 is SNHLY and CDR2 FYNNEI. The J segment lost 7 bases and the V segment lost 11 bases, leaving 20 bases of the junction unmatched. Here the CDR3 reads CAPGRRDRDRENSPLHF. In nucleotides, the CDR3 is TGTGCCCCGGGGAGACGAGACAGGGATAGGGAAAATTCACCCCTCCACTTT.

The CDR3 DNA is TGTGCCACCAGAACCGGGACAGGGCTTACAAATGGCTACACCTTC. Amino acids: CATRTGTGLTNGYTF. This chain joins TRBV15 and TRBJ1-2; TRBD1 agrees at 9 bases. With V trimmed by 6 bases and J by 6 bases, 11 bases remained unmatched. The CDR3 contains 15 residues. Germline-derived CDR1 and CDR2 are LNHNV and YYDKDF (reference sequence).

V usage is TRBV19 and J usage is TRBJ1-6; D is uncertain. There are 17 residues in the CDR3. The germline V gene encodes CDR1 LNHDA and CDR2 SQIVND (reference sequence). Trimming took 5 bases from V and 0 from J, leaving 14 bases between them. The CDR3 loop reads CASSPEEGYSYNSPLHF. In DNA, the CDR3 is TGTGCCAGTAGTCCAGAGGAGGGCTACTCCTATAATTCACCCCTCCACTTT.

This chain connects TRBV6-5 to TRBJ1-1; D unresolved. Per germline, CDR1 MNHEY and CDR2 SVGAGI. Trimming removed 5 bases from V and 2 bases from J, with 9 bases in between. CDR3 length equals 13 residues. The chain's CDR3 is CASSIGINTEAFF. The DNA of the CDR3 is TGTGCCAGCAGTATCGGGATAAACACTGAAGCTTTCTTT.

This clone was recorded a few times. The chain combines TRBV6-1 with TRBJ1-1; weak D call: TRBD1 (6 bases). V lost 4 bases and J 3 bases, leaving 18 bases between the germline ends. The V gene's germline CDR1 is MNHNS and CDR2 SASEGT. The CDR3 is 16 residues long. The CDR3 DNA reads TGTGCCAGCAGTGCGGGGACAAGCCGGAAGGACACTGAAGCTTTCTTT. Its protein product is CASSAGTSRKDTEAFF.

The J gene is TRBJ2-1, the V gene TRBV10-3; 8 bases match TRBD1. CDR1 and CDR2 (germline): ENHRY, SYGVKD. This CDR3 has 17 amino acids. V was clipped by 3 bases and J by 2 bases; unmatched bases: 9. The CDR3 protein is CAISDPRQGTTYNEQFF. CDR3 nucleotides: TGTGCCATCAGTGACCCAAGACAGGGGACGACCTACAATGAGCAGTTCTTC.

The chain carries TRBV13 and TRBJ2-7; the match to TRBD1 covers 9 bases. CDR1 PRHDT and CDR2 FYEKMQ come from the germline V gene (reference sequence). V gave up 5 bases and J gave up 0 bases; unmatched junction bases: 8. This CDR3 has 16 residues. Written as DNA, the CDR3 is TGTGCCAGCAGCGGACGGACAGGGGATCCCTCCTACGAGCAGTACTTC. Translated, it gives CASSGRTGDPSYEQYF.

The chain combines TRBV29-1 with TRBJ1-1, with a weak D call TRBD1 (5 bases). V lost 3 bases to trimming and J lost 1 base, with 9 bases between them. CDR1 and CDR2 (germline): SQVTM, ANQGSEA. The CDR3 totals 13 residues. The CDR3 DNA sequence: TGCAGCGTTGATCCAGGGACGAACACTGAAGCTTTCTTT. Its protein product is CSVDPGTNTEAFF.

Judged by abundance, this clone is large. The V and J genes are TRBV2 and TRBJ2-7; D gene uncertain. From germline, CDR1 is SNHLY and CDR2 FYNNEI. V was trimmed by 3 bases and J by 2 bases, leaving 8 bases between them. This CDR3 spans 13 amino acids. The CDR3 DNA reads TGTGCCAGCAGTGAGGGCCCGGCCTACGAGCAGTACTTC. The encoded protein is CASSEGPAYEQYF.

The V gene is TRBV19, the J gene TRBJ1-1, with D unclear. V gave up 4 bases and J gave up 2 bases, with 8 bases separating them. The CDR3 extends over 13 amino acids. CDR1 is LNHDA and CDR2 is SQIVND in the germline V gene (reference sequence). CDR3 region: CASSNSPNTEAFF. DNA for the CDR3: TGTGCCAGTAGTAACAGCCCAAACACTGAAGCTTTCTTT.

This chain uses TRBV13 with TRBJ2-7; TRBD1 aligns across 8 bases. CDR1 PRHDT and CDR2 FYEKMQ come from the germline V gene (reference sequence). The CDR3 is 15 residues long. With 8 bases clipped from V and 0 bases from J, the junction kept 9 bases outside the gene matches. CDR3 sequence (DNA): TGTGCCAGCCTCACAGGGGGATCTAGCTCCTACGAGCAGTACTTC. Encoded protein: CASLTGGSSSYEQYF.

This clone came up a few times. Different DNA sequences within this sample yield the same CDR3. The chain links TRBV7-8 to TRBJ1-2, with 10 bases that match TRBD1. The V gene end was trimmed by 2 bases and the J gene end by 4 bases; junction bases not matched to a gene: 7. The CDR3 consists of 16 residues. The germline V gene encodes CDR1 SGHVS and CDR2 FQNEAQ. This chain's CDR3 is CASSLLGTGDFYGYTF. The CDR3 region has the DNA TGTGCCAGCAGCTTACTCGGGACAGGGGACTTCTATGGCTACACCTTC.

The V gene is TRBV7-8, the J gene TRBJ2-7; 7 bases align to TRBD1. CDR3 length equals 15 residues. J was trimmed by 0 bases and V by 5 bases; bases with no gene match: 7. Germline assignment: CDR1 SGHVS and CDR2 FQNEAQ. The CDR3 DNA sequence: TGTGCCAGCAGCGTCAGACAGGGAGACTCCTACGAGCAGTACTTC. It is translated as CASSVRQGDSYEQYF.

By sample share, this clone is large. The rearrangement uses TRBV29-1 and TRBJ2-4; D is unclear. Trimming took 4 bases from V and 0 from J, leaving 10 bases between them. Germline lookup yields CDR1 SQVTM and CDR2 ANQGSEA. The CDR3 extends over 14 amino acids. The CDR3 here is CSVAAELAKNIQYF. In DNA, the CDR3 is TGCAGCGTTGCTGCGGAGCTAGCCAAAAACATTCAGTACTTC.

CDR3 DNA: TGTGCCAGCAGTATTGGACGGTACCAAGAGACCCAGTACTTC. This translates into CASSIGRYQETQYF. The rearrangement links TRBV27 to TRBJ2-5; D not resolved. V was pared by 5 bases and J by 0 bases, with 10 bases between. The CDR3 is 14 residues long. CDR1 is MNHEY and CDR2 is SMNVEV in the germline V gene (reference sequence).

J is TRBJ2-1 and V is TRBV7-6, with 10 bases fitting TRBD2. The V gene's germline CDR1 is SGHVS and CDR2 FNYEAQ. V lost 5 bases to trimming and J lost 1 base; unmatched junction nucleotides: 11. This CDR3 comprises 18 residues. CDR3 in DNA: TGTGCCAGCAGCCTCGAGGCTAGCGGGAGTTGGTCCTACAATGAGCAGTTCTTC. Protein product: CASSLEASGSWSYNEQFF.